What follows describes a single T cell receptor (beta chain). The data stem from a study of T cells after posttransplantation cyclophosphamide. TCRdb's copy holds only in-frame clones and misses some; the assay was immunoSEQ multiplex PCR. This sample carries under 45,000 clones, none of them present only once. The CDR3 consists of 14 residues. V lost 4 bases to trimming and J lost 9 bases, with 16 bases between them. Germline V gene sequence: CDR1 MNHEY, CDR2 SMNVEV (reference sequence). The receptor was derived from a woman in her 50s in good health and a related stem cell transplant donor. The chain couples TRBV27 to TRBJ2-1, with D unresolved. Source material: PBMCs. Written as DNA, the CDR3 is TGTGCCAGCAGTTCGTTCCGTCCAGTCTCTGAGCAGTTCTTC. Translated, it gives CASSSFRPVSEQFF.